This entry concerns a single TCR beta chain. The data are from a study of blood T cell repertoires in COVID-19. As for the study in general: Both acute and convalescent COVID-19 samples were obtained from the United States, Italy and Spain.

J gave up 3 bases and V 6 bases, and 16 bases lay outside the gene matches. This CDR3 comprises 18 residues. Looked up from germline, CDR1 is LNHDA and CDR2 is SQIVND (reference sequence). Only in-frame clones appear in the TCRdb table, and some are missing; sequencing was by immunoSEQ multiplex PCR. Among 150,000 to 200,000 clones, roughly 77% were seen once, and the ten largest hold roughly 5.6%. What was sequenced was peripheral blood. This chain uses TRBV19 with TRBJ2-1; the match to TRBD2 covers 8 bases. The sequence came from a woman between 35 and 50 years old with COVID-19, enrolled during active disease. The chain's CDR3 is CASRPKGALADFYNEQFF. The CDR3 bases are TGTGCCAGTAGACCCAAAGGGGCACTAGCGGACTTCTACAATGAGCAGTTCTTC.